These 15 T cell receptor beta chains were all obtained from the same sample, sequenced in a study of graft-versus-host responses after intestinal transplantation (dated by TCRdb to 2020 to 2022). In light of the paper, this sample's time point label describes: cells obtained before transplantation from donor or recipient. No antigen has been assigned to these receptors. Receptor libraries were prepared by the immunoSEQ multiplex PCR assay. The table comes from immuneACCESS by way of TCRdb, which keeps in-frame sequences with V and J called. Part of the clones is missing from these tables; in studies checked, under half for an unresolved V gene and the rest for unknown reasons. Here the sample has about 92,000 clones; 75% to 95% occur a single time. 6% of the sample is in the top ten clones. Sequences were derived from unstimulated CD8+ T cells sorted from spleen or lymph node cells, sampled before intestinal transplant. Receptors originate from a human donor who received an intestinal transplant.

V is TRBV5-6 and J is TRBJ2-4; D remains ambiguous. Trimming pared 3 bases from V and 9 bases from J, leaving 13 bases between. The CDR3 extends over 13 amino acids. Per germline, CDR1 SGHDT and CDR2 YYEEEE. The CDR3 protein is CASSSGISSIQYF. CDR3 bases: TGTGCCAGCAGCTCAGGTATTTCGAGCATTCAGTACTTC.

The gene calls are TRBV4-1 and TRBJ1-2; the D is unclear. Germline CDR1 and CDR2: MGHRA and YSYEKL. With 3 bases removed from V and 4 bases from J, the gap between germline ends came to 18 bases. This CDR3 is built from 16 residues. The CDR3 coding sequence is TGCGCCAGCAGCCACCCGGACTTCAACGAGGGCTATGGCTACACCTTC. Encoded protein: CASSHPDFNEGYGYTF.

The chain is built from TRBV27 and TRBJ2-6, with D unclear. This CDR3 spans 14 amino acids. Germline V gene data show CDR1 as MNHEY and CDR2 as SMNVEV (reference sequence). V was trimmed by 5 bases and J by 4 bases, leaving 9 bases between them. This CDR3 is CASSLLGGANVLTF. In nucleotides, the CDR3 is TGTGCCAGCAGTCTCCTAGGGGGGGCCAACGTCCTGACTTTC.

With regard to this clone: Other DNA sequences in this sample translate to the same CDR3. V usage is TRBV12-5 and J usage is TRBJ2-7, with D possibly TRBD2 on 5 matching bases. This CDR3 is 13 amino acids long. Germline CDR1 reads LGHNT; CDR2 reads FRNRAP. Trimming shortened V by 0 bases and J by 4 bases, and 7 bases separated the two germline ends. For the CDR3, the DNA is TGTGCTAGTGGTTTGGTACTAGGTTACGAGCAGTACTTC. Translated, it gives CASGLVLGYEQYF. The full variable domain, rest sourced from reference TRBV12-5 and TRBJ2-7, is DARVTQTPRHKVTEMGQEVTMRCQPILGHNTVFWYRQTMMQGLELLAYFRNRAPLDDSGMPKDRFSAEMPDATLATLKIQPSEPRDSAVYFCASGLVLGYEQYFGPGTRLTVT.

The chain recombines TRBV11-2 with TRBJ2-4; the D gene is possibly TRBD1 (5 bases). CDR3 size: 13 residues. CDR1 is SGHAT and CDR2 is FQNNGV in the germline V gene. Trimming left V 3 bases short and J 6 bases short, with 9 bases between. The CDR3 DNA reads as TGTGCCAGCAGCTTGGGGCCCCTAAACATTCAGTACTTC. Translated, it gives CASSLGPLNIQYF.

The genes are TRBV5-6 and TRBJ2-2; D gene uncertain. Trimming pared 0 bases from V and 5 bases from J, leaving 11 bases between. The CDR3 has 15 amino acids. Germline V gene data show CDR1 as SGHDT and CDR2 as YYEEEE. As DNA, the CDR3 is TGTGCCAGCAGCTTGGAGCTCTTGGGGACCGGGGAGCTGTTTTTT. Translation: CASSLELLGTGELFF.

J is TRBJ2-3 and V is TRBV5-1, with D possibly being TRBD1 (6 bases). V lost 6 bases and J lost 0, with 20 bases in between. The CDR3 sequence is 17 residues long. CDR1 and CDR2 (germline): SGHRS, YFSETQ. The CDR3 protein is CASKSARGQTSTDTQYF. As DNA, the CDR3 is TGCGCCAGCAAGTCCGCCCGAGGACAGACTAGCACAGATACGCAGTATTTT.

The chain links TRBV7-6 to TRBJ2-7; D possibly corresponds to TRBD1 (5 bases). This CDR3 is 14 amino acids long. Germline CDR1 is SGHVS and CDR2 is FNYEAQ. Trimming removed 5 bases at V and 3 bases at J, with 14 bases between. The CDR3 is CASSAEPDSYEQYF. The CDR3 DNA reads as TGTGCCAGCAGCGCGGAGCCCGACAGCTACGAGCAGTACTTC. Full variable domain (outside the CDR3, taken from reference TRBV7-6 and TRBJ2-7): GAGVSQSPRYKVTKRGQDVALRCDPISGHVSLYWYRQALGQGPEFLTYFNYEAQQDKSGLPNDRFSAERPEGSISTLTIQRTEQRDSAMYRCASSAEPDSYEQYFGPGTRLTVT.

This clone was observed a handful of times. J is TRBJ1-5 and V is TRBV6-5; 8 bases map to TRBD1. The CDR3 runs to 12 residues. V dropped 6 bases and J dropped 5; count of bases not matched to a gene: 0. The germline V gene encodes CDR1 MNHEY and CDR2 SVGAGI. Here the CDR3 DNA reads TGTGCCAGCAGGACAGGGGATCAGCCCCAGCATTTT. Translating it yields CASRTGDQPQHF.

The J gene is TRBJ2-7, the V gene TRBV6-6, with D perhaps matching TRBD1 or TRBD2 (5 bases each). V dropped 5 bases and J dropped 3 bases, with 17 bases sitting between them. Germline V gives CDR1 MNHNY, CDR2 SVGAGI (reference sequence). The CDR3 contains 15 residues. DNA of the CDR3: TGTGCCAGCAGTGACTGGGACGGCACACACTACGAGCAGTACTTC. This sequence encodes CASSDWDGTHYEQYF.

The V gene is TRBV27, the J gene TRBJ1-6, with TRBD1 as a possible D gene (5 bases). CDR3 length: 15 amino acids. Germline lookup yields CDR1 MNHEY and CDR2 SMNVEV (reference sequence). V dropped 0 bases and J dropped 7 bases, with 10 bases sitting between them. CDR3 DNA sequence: TGTGCCAGCAGTTTATCGTGGGGGGGGAATTCACCCCTCCACTTT. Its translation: CASSLSWGGNSPLHF.

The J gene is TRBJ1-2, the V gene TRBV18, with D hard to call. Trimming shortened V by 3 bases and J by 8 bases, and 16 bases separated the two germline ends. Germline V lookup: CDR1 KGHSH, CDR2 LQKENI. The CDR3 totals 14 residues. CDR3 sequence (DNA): TGTGCCAGCTCACCGCTGGCCGATGCCCTAGGCTACACCTTC. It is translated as CASSPLADALGYTF.

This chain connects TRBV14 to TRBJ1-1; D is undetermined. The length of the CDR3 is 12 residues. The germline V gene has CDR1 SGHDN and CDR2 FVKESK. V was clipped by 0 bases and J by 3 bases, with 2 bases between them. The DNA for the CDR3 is TGTGCCAGCAGCCAAGAATACACTGAAGCTTTCTTT. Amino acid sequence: CASSQEYTEAFF.

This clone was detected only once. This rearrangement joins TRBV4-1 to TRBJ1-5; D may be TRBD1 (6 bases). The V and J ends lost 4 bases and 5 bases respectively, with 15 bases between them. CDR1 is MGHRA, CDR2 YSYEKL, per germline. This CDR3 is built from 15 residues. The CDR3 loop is CASSPNSGDHQPQHF. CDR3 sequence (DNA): TGCGCCAGCAGCCCCAACTCAGGGGACCATCAGCCCCAGCATTTT.

CDR3: CASGPRWGQETQYF. DNA of the CDR3: TGTGCCAGCGGCCCAAGGTGGGGTCAGGAGACCCAGTACTTC. The V and J genes are TRBV6-5 and TRBJ2-5, with unresolved D. The CDR3 totals 14 residues. Germline V gene sequence: CDR1 MNHEY, CDR2 SVGAGI. V dropped 8 bases and J dropped 5 bases, with 18 bases sitting between them.